The 11 T cell receptor beta chains given below trace back to one sample, sequenced in a study of shared clonotypes between healthy human individuals. Clones were sequenced by immunoSEQ multiplex PCR, and TCRdb holds only the in-frame ones, with some missing. This table holds 450,000 to 650,000 clones, around 80% found once. Material: PBMCs. These receptor sequences come from a woman aged 40 to 50 in good health. Some clones in this sample may be carry-over from other donors' samples.

The chain joins TRBV15 to TRBJ2-2, with D perhaps matching TRBD1 (5 bases). CDR1 is LNHNV, CDR2 YYDKDF, per germline (reference sequence). Trimming left V 0 bases short and J 6 bases short, with 8 bases between. The length of the CDR3 is 14 residues. The CDR3 DNA follows: TGTGCCACCAGCAGAGATGCAGGGCCCGGGGAGCTGTTTTTT. Amino acid sequence: CATSRDAGPGELFF.

This clone was found once. Other DNA variants within this sample encode the same CDR3. The V call is TRBV5-1, the J call TRBJ2-1; 14 bases fit TRBD2. The CDR3 has 17 amino acids. The V gene's germline CDR1 is SGHRS and CDR2 YFSETQ. The J segment lost 8 bases and the V segment lost 0 bases, leaving 7 bases of the junction unmatched. The CDR3 DNA reads as TGCGCCAGCAGCTTGGGATCCGGGACTAGCGGGAGTGATGAGCAGTTCTTC. This codes for CASSLGSGTSGSDEQFF.

Turning to this clone: One end of the junction varies from germline; a read error may be responsible. The J gene is TRBJ2-3, the V gene TRBV27; tentative D call: TRBD1 (5 bases). The V gene's germline CDR1 is MNHEY and CDR2 SMNVEV (reference sequence). The CDR3 extends over 10 amino acids. CDR3 sequence: CASNQGPFDF. CDR3 in DNA: TGTGCCAGCAATCAGGGCCCATTCGATTTT.

The rearrangement joins TRBV15 to TRBJ2-1, with TRBD2 identical over 11 bases. Germline values: CDR1 LNHNV, CDR2 YYDKDF (reference sequence). Losses at the gene ends were 1 base for V and 6 bases for J; bases not matched to a gene: 11. This CDR3 region has 18 residues. This chain's CDR3 is CATSRGGTSGTRGNEQFF. CDR3 bases: TGTGCCACCAGCAGAGGAGGGACTAGCGGTACCCGTGGCAATGAGCAGTTCTTC.

The chain has TRBV7-6 and TRBJ2-7, with 8 bases lining up with TRBD2. This CDR3 region has 16 residues. The J segment lost 1 base and the V segment lost 5 bases, leaving 10 bases of the junction unmatched. Looked up from germline, CDR1 is SGHVS and CDR2 is FNYEAQ. CDR3 nucleotides: TGTGCCAGCAGCCCGGGACTAGTGGGTAGGTCCTACGAGCAGTACTTC. Protein product: CASSPGLVGRSYEQYF.

This chain joins TRBV5-4 and TRBJ1-1, with 7 positions matching TRBD1. CDR3 length: 14 amino acids. The J segment lost 4 bases and the V segment lost 4 bases, leaving 7 bases of the junction unmatched. CDR1 and CDR2 from the germline V gene are SGHNT and YYREEE (reference sequence). The CDR3 loop is CASSPGQLITEAFF. The CDR3 coding sequence is TGTGCCAGCAGCCCGGGACAGCTTATCACTGAAGCTTTCTTT.

The chain recombines TRBV6-6 with TRBJ2-2; D unclear. Between the trimmed V and J ends, which lost 6 bases and 2 bases, there was a span of 7 bases. CDR1 is MNHNY, CDR2 SVGAGI, per germline (reference sequence). CDR3 size: 13 residues. Written as DNA, the CDR3 is TGTGCCAGCAGGGCCCACAACACCGGGGAGCTGTTTTTT. Protein sequence: CASRAHNTGELFF.

The chain employs TRBV28 and TRBJ1-5, with 7 nucleotides matching TRBD1. This CDR3 has 15 residues. Trimming cost V 5 bases and J 2 bases; bases outside gene matches: 6. The germline CDR1 and CDR2 sequences are MDHEN and SYDVKM. The CDR3 DNA sequence: TGTGCCAGCAGTCCATACAGGGGCGGCAATCAGCCCCAGCATTTT. Its translation: CASSPYRGGNQPQHF.

The V gene is TRBV29-1, the J gene TRBJ1-1, with D maybe TRBD1 (6 bases). The CDR3 loop spans 11 amino acids. Germline values: CDR1 SQVTM, CDR2 ANQGSEA. V was trimmed by 5 bases and J by 6 bases, leaving 10 bases between them. This chain's CDR3 is CSVPRGPEAFF. In nucleotides, the CDR3 is TGCAGCGTTCCCAGGGGACCTGAAGCTTTCTTT.

CDR3 loop: CASSFRGTDTQYF. The CDR3 nucleotides are TGTGCCAGCAGCTTCAGGGGGACAGATACGCAGTATTTT. The rearrangement joins TRBV7-3 to TRBJ2-3, with 7 positions matching TRBD1. The CDR3 loop spans 13 amino acids. CDR1 and CDR2 from the germline V gene are SGHTA and FQGTGA. Unmatched junction bases numbered 0, after V lost 3 bases and J lost 3 bases. Supplemented by reference TRBV7-3 and TRBJ2-3, the full variable domain reads GAGVSQTPSNKVTEKGKYVELRCDPISGHTALYWYRQSLGQGPEFLIYFQGTGAADDSGLPNDRFFAVRPEGSVSTLKIQRTERGDSAVYLCASSFRGTDTQYFGPGTRLTVL.

The chain couples TRBV4-2 to TRBJ1-3; the D is unclear. V lost 0 bases to trimming and J lost 2 bases, with 8 bases between them. CDR3 length: 15 residues. Per germline, CDR1 LGHNA and CDR2 YNFKEQ. CDR3: CASSQDLTTGNTIYF. The DNA of the CDR3 is TGTGCCAGCAGCCAAGATCTCACAACTGGAAACACCATATATTTT.